This T cell receptor (beta chain) is drawn from a study of shared clonotypes between healthy human individuals. About the research overall: For every donor, three CD4 naive, three CD4 memory, two CD8 naive and one CD8 memory plates were used.

Authors' analysis steps: With immunoSEQ giving junction-only sequences and no quality scores, filtering differed. Some clones are missing from TCRdb's copy, which holds only in-frame ones; the method was immunoSEQ multiplex PCR. Clone size and the V and J calls come from that table; the DNA yielded D and trimming. The data show fewer than 850,000 clones, with about 92% seen just once and about 33% held by the top ten. The CDR3 spans 18 residues. Germline CDR1 and CDR2: LGHNA and YNFKEQ. With 0 bases clipped from V and 0 bases from J, the junction kept 2 bases outside the gene matches. This clone was seen more than once but under ten times.

The source material was memory CD8+ T cells from PBMCs. The sample's subset: CD45RO+ cells pooled with CCR7-negative TemRA cells. The sequence derives from a man between 18 and 29 years old in good health. Some clones in this sample may be carry-over from other donors' samples. The V and J genes are TRBV4-2 and TRBJ2-1; TRBD2 aligns across 13 bases. The CDR3 protein is CASSQEGTSGNSYNEQFF. The CDR3 bases are TGTGCCAGCAGCCAAGAAGGGACTAGCGGGAACTCCTACAATGAGCAGTTCTTC.